What follows is one T cell receptor beta chain and its context. The specificity of this receptor is unknown. No base quality values were provided; no much bigger clone lies one nucleotide off. In the ophthalmopathy patients, disease was moderately to severely active, with a Clinical Activity Score of 3 or more, a NOSPECS grade of 4 or more, and a duration of less than 3 months. The study excluded patients with uncontrolled infections, other autoimmune diseases, pregnancy or lactation. Clinical symptoms, serum thyroxine and TRAb, thyroid ultrasound, and orbital computed tomography formed the basis for the diagnoses. PBMCs were separated from approximately 9.9 ml of fresh peripheral blood using Ficoll-Paque density gradient centrifugation. Total RNA was extracted using Trizol reagent, and RNA quality was assessed on an Agilent 2100 Bioanalyzer. This sample was included in a study of T cells in Graves' hyperthyroidism and ophthalmopathy (dated by TCRdb to about 2019). General notes on the study: Peripheral blood was sampled at the time of initial diagnosis, prior to any treatment. According to the paper, TCR Vbeta CDR3 sequencing was carried out on more than 120 peripheral blood samples, which came from approximately 41 ophthalmopathy, 75 to 80 hyperthyroidism and approximately 17 progressor patients. Prospective prediction of ophthalmopathy was tested in an independent validation cohort of fewer than 20 hyperthyroidism patients and some 17 patients who later progressed to ophthalmopathy. A discovery cohort of about a hundred patients, roughly 45 with Graves' ophthalmopathy and about 60 with stable Graves' hyperthyroidism, was used to find distinguishing TCR V-J signatures. In addition, the study compared T-cell repertoires in thyroid tissue and in blood from several Graves' hyperthyroidism patients. Following sampling, methimazole starting at 30 mg daily was given to hyperthyroidism patients, and high-dose intravenous methylprednisolone was given to ophthalmopathy patients. The approximately 90 discovery patients were randomly split 7:3 into training and test sets. The full study reports these points: Ophthalmopathy was separated from stable hyperthyroidism by a 13 V-J signature model, with just over 85% sensitivity and just over 81% specificity obtained in cross-validation and 80%/75% obtained in testing. During validation, the model predicted progression to ophthalmopathy a median of around 7 months ahead of onset, with around 71% sensitivity and 72.22% specificity. No statistical method was used to fix the sample size in advance, and group allocation was not hidden from the investigators. Most expanded thyroid clonotypes (frequency above 0.001) were also detected in blood, a finding suggesting that blood repertoires may reflect thyroid immune responses.

TCR beta CDR3 regions were amplified from RNA transcripts. For the first round of RT-PCR on the TCR CDR3, the HTBI primer set was used together with the Qiagen OneStep RT-PCR kit. A second multiplex PCR round built the libraries, followed by size selection and purification. Paired-end sequencing of the libraries was performed with 100 bp reads on an Illumina HiSeq2000. In the source study's methods: SOAPnuke was used to process the raw data, removing reads that contained adapters or uncalled bases, had a mean Phred below 15, or lacked an exact match to the constant primer or identifier. COPE v1.2.5 was used to merge the high-quality paired reads, and each unique nucleotide sequence was defined as a clonotype. Clonotypes were aligned to IMGT TRBV, TRBD and TRBJ reference segments using MiTCR v1.1. The analysis was restricted to V-J combinations with a frequency above 0.0001, which together covered roughly 99% of the repertoires. The TCS score was defined as F50 (clonal expansion) divided by E x V (chaos), with BLOSUM62-based TCRdist calculated between CDR3 peptides within each V-J. Welch's t-statistics and random forest reduced just over 500 V-J features to 10 to 15, which were used in a naive Bayes classifier (R e1071). TCRdb passed the public sequencing reads through fastp at Q25 and MiXCR, retaining productive beta sequences. Each record represents a unique CDR3 protein, reported with the most common genes and DNA among its rows. The V and J calls, along with clone size, are taken from TCRdb and not from the paper's own processing. The sample table records fewer than 650,000 distinct CDR3 sequences; around 14% of these occur just once. Roughly 7% of the sample goes to the ten largest clones.

Including the terminal cysteine and phenylalanine, the CDR3 comprises 12 residues. The CDR3 DNA has 36 bases and is translated from base 1. The trim is 3 bases for V and 4 bases for J, with a gap of 5 bases between the germline ends. From the germline V gene (reference sequence), CDR1 is LNHDA and CDR2 is SQIVND. The rearranged chain carries TRBV19 and TRBJ2-3; the D segment might be TRBD1 or TRBD2, since each matches 5 bases. The source material was blood. The TCR sequence derives from a woman in her late teens or twenties with Graves' ophthalmopathy. The CDR3 here reads CASSMGADTQYF. The nucleotides are TGTGCCAGTAGTATGGGGGCAGATACGCAGTATTTT.